These 12 T cell receptor beta chains share one sample of origin, sequenced in a study of T cells after yellow fever vaccination. TCRdb itself ran the 5' RACE reads through MiXCR, one entry per CDR3 protein. The sample includes under 700,000 distinct CDR3 sequences, roughly a sixth of them seen just once. The source was PBMCs, collected less than 6 days after the first yellow fever vaccination. The origin of the receptors is a man aged 18-30 years who received the YFV17D yellow fever vaccine.

This clonotype was seen a handful of times. A read error may account for a junction end that differs from germline. The V and J genes are TRBV5-4 and TRBJ2-1; TRBD1 agrees at 8 bases. Per the germline V gene, CDR1 is SGHNT and CDR2 is YYREEE (reference sequence). The CDR3 has 15 residues. The CDR3: CASGFGDRGYNEQFF. DNA for the CDR3: TGTGCCAGCGGCTTTGGAGACAGGGGCTACAATGAGCAGTTCTTC.

The sample holds a few counts of this clonotype. V is TRBV20-1 and J is TRBJ1-3; D gene uncertain. This CDR3 comprises 15 residues. Germline lookup yields CDR1 DFQATT and CDR2 SNEGSKA (reference sequence). V was shortened by 4 bases and J by 0 bases, with 13 bases between the two germline ends. The CDR3 DNA reads as TGCAGTGCTACAGACCAGAGAAACTCTGGAAACACCATATATTTT. Translating it yields CSATDQRNSGNTIYF.

The table lists this clonotype with a few counts. This chain uses TRBV7-2 with TRBJ2-7; no clear D gene. The length of the CDR3 is 15 residues. Germline CDR1 is SGHTA and CDR2 is FQGNSA. The V gene lost 1 base and the J gene lost 5 bases, with 15 bases spanning the gap. The CDR3, as DNA: TGTGCCAGCAGCTTAGAATCTGGGAAGTGGAACGAGCAGTACGTC. This codes for CASSLESGKWNEQYV.

There are a few counts of this clonotype. V is TRBV4-2 and J is TRBJ2-2, with D possibly matching TRBD2 (6 bases). V was clipped by 4 bases and J by 4 bases, with 13 bases between them. The CDR3 sequence is 15 residues long. Germline CDR1 reads LGHNA; CDR2 reads YNFKEQ. CDR3 in DNA: TGTGCCAGCAGCCTCGCTAGCGCCGGCACCGGGGAGCTGTTTTTT. Protein sequence: CASSLASAGTGELFF.

This chain joins TRBV7-2 and TRBJ1-1, with a weak D call TRBD1 (6 bases). The V gene lost 0 bases and the J gene lost 12 bases, with 11 bases spanning the gap. CDR3 length equals 12 residues. The germline V gene has CDR1 SGHTA and CDR2 FQGNSA. The CDR3 DNA is TGTGCCAGCAGCTTAGCGCAGGGGATGACTTTCTTT. The encoded protein is CASSLAQGMTFF.

In this sample, this clonotype turned up a few times. This sequence joins TRBV2 and TRBJ2-5, with TRBD2 matching over 7 bases. The germline V gene encodes CDR1 SNHLY and CDR2 FYNNEI. The V gene end was trimmed by 3 bases and the J gene end by 4 bases; junction bases not matched to a gene: 8. This CDR3 spans 15 amino acids. The CDR3 reads CASSDGQSGVETQYF. CDR3 nucleotide sequence: TGTGCCAGCAGTGACGGTCAGAGCGGGGTAGAGACCCAGTACTTC. The complete variable domain, with remaining parts taken from reference TRBV2 and TRBJ2-5, reads EPEVTQTPSHQVTQMGQEVILRCVPISNHLYFYWYRQILGQKVEFLVSFYNNEISEKSEIFDDQFSVERPDGSNFTLKIRSTKLEDSAMYFCASSDGQSGVETQYFGPGTRLLVL.

The rearrangement uses TRBV4-3 and TRBJ1-6, with a weak D call TRBD1 (6 bases). Trimming removed 3 bases from V and 7 bases from J, with 13 bases in between. The CDR3 is 15 residues long. Germline V gene lookup returns CDR1 LGHNA and CDR2 YSLEER. Here the CDR3 reads CASSQAWQGNSPLHF. CDR3 bases: TGCGCCAGCAGCCAGGCGTGGCAGGGGAATTCACCCCTCCACTTT.

The rearrangement uses TRBV4-3 and TRBJ2-2; TRBD2 matches at 8 bases. The CDR3 consists of 17 residues. The trim removed 3 bases at V and 4 bases at J, leaving 10 bases unmatched. The germline gives CDR1 LGHNA, CDR2 YSLEER. This chain's CDR3 is CASSQITGTRGTGELFF. The CDR3 DNA follows: TGCGCCAGCAGCCAGATCACCGGGACTAGGGGCACCGGGGAGCTGTTTTTT.

This clonotype was seen more than once but under ten times. CDR3 sequence: CASSPRSGASIYNEQFF. CDR3 nucleotide sequence: TGTGCCAGCAGCCCAAGGAGTGGGGCCTCTATTTACAATGAGCAGTTCTTC. V usage is TRBV7-9 and J usage is TRBJ2-1, with D perhaps TRBD1 (5 bases). Germline loops: CDR1 SEHNR, CDR2 FQNEAQ (reference sequence). V lost 5 bases and J lost 4, with 21 bases in between. CDR3 size: 17 residues.

V gene TRBV29-1 combines with J gene TRBJ2-7; the match to TRBD1 covers 7 bases. The CDR3 sequence is 13 residues long. In germline, CDR1 is SQVTM, CDR2 ANQGSEA. V shed 7 bases, J shed 3 bases, and the junction held 9 bases outside the gene matches. The CDR3 bases are TGCAGCGCCGTAGACAGGGCCGACTACGAGCAGTACTTC. It yields the protein CSAVDRADYEQYF.

This chain links TRBV24-1 with TRBJ1-1, with a tentative D call TRBD1 (5 bases). Germline V CDR1 and CDR2: KGHDR, SFDVKD. This CDR3 spans 15 amino acids. The V and J ends lost 4 bases and 4 bases respectively, with 15 bases between them. This CDR3 reads CATSEAKGAPTEAFF. The CDR3 DNA reads TGTGCCACCAGTGAGGCTAAAGGGGCCCCCACTGAAGCTTTCTTT.

This chain connects TRBV12-3 or TRBV12-4 to TRBJ2-1; 9 nucleotides align to TRBD2. V shed 6 bases, J shed 7 bases, and the junction held 10 bases outside the gene matches. The CDR3 sequence is 15 residues long. CDR3 DNA: TGTGCCAGCAGCTCCGGGACTAGCTTATCGAATGAGCAGTTCTTC. Protein: CASSSGTSLSNEQFF.